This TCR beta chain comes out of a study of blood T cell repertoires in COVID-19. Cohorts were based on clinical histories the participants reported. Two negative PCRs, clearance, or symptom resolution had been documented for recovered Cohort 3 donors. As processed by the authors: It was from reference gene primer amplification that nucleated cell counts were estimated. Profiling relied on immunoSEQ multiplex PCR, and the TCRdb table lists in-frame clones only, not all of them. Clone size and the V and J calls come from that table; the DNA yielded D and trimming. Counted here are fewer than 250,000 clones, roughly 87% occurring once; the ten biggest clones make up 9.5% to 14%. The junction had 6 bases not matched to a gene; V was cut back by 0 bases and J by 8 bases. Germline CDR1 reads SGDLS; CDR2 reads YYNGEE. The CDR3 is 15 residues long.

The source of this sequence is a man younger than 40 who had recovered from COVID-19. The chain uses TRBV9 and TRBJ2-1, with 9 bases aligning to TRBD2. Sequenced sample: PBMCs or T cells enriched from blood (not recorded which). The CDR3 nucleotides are TGTGCCAGCAGCGTAGATGCGGGGGGGCTCGATGAGCAGTTCTTC. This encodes CASSVDAGGLDEQFF. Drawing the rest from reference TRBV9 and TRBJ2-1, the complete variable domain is DSGVTQTPKHLITATGQRVTLRCSPRSGDLSVYWYQQSLDQGLQFLIQYYNGEERAKGNILERFSAQQFPDLHSELNLSSLELGDSALYFCASSVDAGGLDEQFFGPGTRLTVL.